The 4 T cell receptor beta chains below come from one sample, sequenced in a study of T cells after yellow fever vaccination. In TCRdb, the 5' RACE reads were re-called with MiXCR into one record per CDR3 protein. The top ten clones hold about 3% of a sample with approximately 300,000 distinct CDR3 sequences, approximately 12% of them seen once. Source: CD4+ T cells sorted from PBMCs, taken 45 days after the yellow fever booster vaccination. These receptors originate from a man between 18 and 35 years old who received the YFV17D yellow fever vaccine.

The J gene is TRBJ2-7, the V gene TRBV7-3, with 7 bases identical to TRBD2. V dropped 5 bases and J dropped 6; count of bases not matched to a gene: 7. The CDR3 length is 13 residues. Germline V gene data show CDR1 as SGHTA and CDR2 as FQGTGA. The DNA for the CDR3 is TGTGCCAGCAGCCCCGGGGGAGGGGCCGAGCAGTACTTC. It codes for CASSPGGGAEQYF.

The V gene is TRBV20-1, the J gene TRBJ2-3, with no clear D. In germline, CDR1 is DFQATT, CDR2 SNEGSKA (reference sequence). The CDR3 runs to 16 residues. Between the trimmed V and J ends, which lost 0 bases and 3 bases, there was a span of 16 bases. The chain's CDR3 is CSARDWVRATTDTQYF. The CDR3 DNA reads as TGCAGTGCTAGAGATTGGGTACGCGCGACTACAGATACGCAGTATTTT.

The chain uses TRBV12-3 or TRBV12-4 and TRBJ2-2; tentatively, D is TRBD1 or TRBD2 (5 bases each). This CDR3 has 16 amino acids. V was trimmed by 7 bases and J by 1 base, leaving 16 bases between them. In nucleotides, the CDR3 is TGTGCCAGCACCAACTCCGGGGCAGAGAACACCGGGGAGCTGTTTTTT. This gives the protein CASTNSGAENTGELFF.

This clonotype was observed once. J is TRBJ2-2 and V is TRBV7-3, with TRBD1 matching over 12 bases. Germline lookup yields CDR1 SGHTA and CDR2 FQGTGA. This CDR3 contains 16 residues. V was clipped by 5 bases and J by 7 bases; unmatched bases: 8. The CDR3 region has the DNA TGTGCCAGCAGCCTTTGGGGGACAGGGGGCTTCGGGGAGCTGTTTTTT. It yields the protein CASSLWGTGGFGELFF.